This TCR beta chain came from a study of T-cell reconstitution after alpha-beta-depleted transplantation in children. Unique molecular identifiers were built into the TCRbeta library. Using its own MiXCR run on the PCR reads, TCRdb lists one record per CDR3 protein. The data hold 490,000 or so distinct CDR3 sequences, with about an eighth observed a single time. This clonotype has just a few counts. Trimming took off 0 bases at V and 7 bases at J, with 16 bases between the two ends. Germline lookup yields CDR1 DFQATT and CDR2 SNEGSKA (reference sequence). This CDR3 is built from 15 residues. The chain has TRBV20-1 and TRBJ2-1; tentative D call: TRBD2 (7 bases). The sequencing here drew on PBMCs from the stem cell graft donor, taken from the stem cell graft. The TCR sequence derives from a human donor who donated a stem cell graft to a child with combined immunodeficiency. The CDR3 bases are TGCAGTGCTAGAGATGAGGAGGGGGGGTGGAATGAGCAGTTCTTC. Amino acid sequence: CSARDEEGGWNEQFF.